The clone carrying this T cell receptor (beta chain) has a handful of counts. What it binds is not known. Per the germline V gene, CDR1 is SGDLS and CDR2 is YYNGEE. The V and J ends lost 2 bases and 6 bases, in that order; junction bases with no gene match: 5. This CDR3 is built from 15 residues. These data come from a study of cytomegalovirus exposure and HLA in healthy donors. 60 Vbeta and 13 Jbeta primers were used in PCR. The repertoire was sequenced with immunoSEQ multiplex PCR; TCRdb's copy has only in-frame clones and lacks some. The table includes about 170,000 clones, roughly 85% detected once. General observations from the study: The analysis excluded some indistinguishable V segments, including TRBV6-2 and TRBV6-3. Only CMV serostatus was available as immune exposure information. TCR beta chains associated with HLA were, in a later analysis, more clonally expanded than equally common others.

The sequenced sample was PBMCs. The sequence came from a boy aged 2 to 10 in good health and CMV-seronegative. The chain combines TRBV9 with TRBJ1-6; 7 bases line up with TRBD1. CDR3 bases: TGTGCCAGCAGCGTGGGGACAGCTACTAATTCACCCCTCCACTTT. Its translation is CASSVGTATNSPLHF.